A single sample gave rise to the 16 T cell receptor beta chains below, sequenced in a study of shared clonotypes between healthy human individuals. TCRdb's table, derived via immunoSEQ multiplex PCR, lists solely in-frame clones and lacks some. The repertoire holds roughly 2.4 million clones, 90% to 96% seen once, with around 0.13% in the top ten. The sequencing sample was made of naive CD4+ T cells sorted from blood. Subset specified: CD45RA+ positively selected. The receptors shown here come from a man younger than 35 in good health.

The chain has TRBV7-2 and TRBJ2-7; 13 bases are a match to TRBD2. CDR3 length equals 18 residues. V lost 1 base to trimming and J lost 1 base; unmatched junction nucleotides: 7. In germline, CDR1 is SGHTA, CDR2 FQGNSA. CDR3 bases: TGTGCCAGCAGCTTAGTCGGGACTAGCGGGAAAGGGTCCTACGAGCAGTACTTC. Residues: CASSLVGTSGKGSYEQYF.

The rearrangement uses TRBV2 and TRBJ1-5, with D hard to call. CDR1 is SNHLY and CDR2 is FYNNEI in the germline V gene. The ends were cut back, 4 bases at V and 5 bases at J, with 9 bases in the middle. The CDR3 extends over 13 amino acids. CDR3 in amino acids: CASSVAWDQPQHF. The CDR3 DNA follows: TGTGCCAGCAGTGTCGCGTGGGATCAGCCCCAGCATTTT.

The chain couples TRBV9 to TRBJ1-3; D remains ambiguous. This CDR3 has 16 residues. V was cut by 0 bases and J by 4 bases, with 14 bases left in between. The germline V gene encodes CDR1 SGDLS and CDR2 YYNGEE. The CDR3 DNA reads as TGTGCCAGCAGCGTAGCCGTACGGGGAGCCGGAAACACCATATATTTT. Residues: CASSVAVRGAGNTIYF.

This rearrangement joins TRBV10-3 to TRBJ2-7; 7 bases are shared with TRBD2. The trim removed 11 bases at V and 4 bases at J, leaving 5 bases unmatched. The CDR3 has 11 residues. Germline CDR1 and CDR2: ENHRY and SYGVKD. CDR3 amino acids: CASGEGYEQYF. The CDR3 DNA is TGTGCCTCTGGGGAGGGTTACGAGCAGTACTTC.

The V gene is TRBV5-4, the J gene TRBJ2-1, with 11 bases fitting TRBD2. Germline V gene data show CDR1 as SGHNT and CDR2 as YYREEE (reference sequence). This CDR3 region has 15 residues. Unmatched junction bases numbered 7, after V lost 3 bases and J lost 8 bases. CDR3: CASSSLAGGPYEQFF. The CDR3 bases are TGTGCCAGCAGCTCCTTAGCGGGAGGGCCGTATGAGCAGTTCTTC.

The chain uses TRBV5-8 and TRBJ1-2; no firm D call. The V gene's germline CDR1 is SGHTS and CDR2 YDEGEE. CDR3 length: 13 residues. V gave up 2 bases and J gave up 2 bases, with 7 bases separating them. The CDR3 nucleotides are TGTGCCAGCAGCTTAGCAGCAAACTATGGCTACACCTTC. It encodes CASSLAANYGYTF.

This clone was detected only once. The CDR3 sequence is CASSLSSRGSYNSPLHF. In DNA, the CDR3 is TGTGCCAGCAGTTTATCCTCCCGGGGCTCCTATAATTCACCCCTCCACTTT. The chain links TRBV28 to TRBJ1-6; D call uncertain. The CDR3 is 17 residues long. Trimming cost V 1 base and J 0 bases, with 10 bases left between them. The germline V gene encodes CDR1 MDHEN and CDR2 SYDVKM.

The chain carries TRBV6-5 and TRBJ1-1, with D hard to call. From germline, CDR1 is MNHEY and CDR2 SVGAGI. The CDR3 has 15 residues. V was clipped by 7 bases and J by 4 bases, with 19 bases between them. The CDR3 nucleotides are TGTGCCAGCACCAAAAAGTACGTTGGTAGCACTGAAGCTTTCTTT. Its translation: CASTKKYVGSTEAFF.

The gene calls are TRBV7-9 and TRBJ2-3; tentative D call: TRBD1 (6 bases). With 0 bases removed from V and 2 bases from J, the gap between germline ends came to 12 bases. This CDR3 contains 16 residues. Per germline, CDR1 SEHNR and CDR2 FQNEAQ (reference sequence). CDR3 DNA sequence: TGTGCCAGCAGCTTAGCCTCGGACAGTTTCACAGATACGCAGTATTTT. Translating it yields CASSLASDSFTDTQYF.

This chain joins TRBV11-3 and TRBJ2-5, with D hard to call. The CDR3 sequence is 13 residues long. Germline lookup yields CDR1 SGHNT and CDR2 YENEEA. V was clipped by 2 bases and J by 5 bases, with 9 bases between them. The DNA of the CDR3 is TGTGCCAGCAGCTTAAGGGTGACGGAGACCCAGTACTTC. Its translation: CASSLRVTETQYF. Variable domain in full (rest from reference TRBV11-3 and TRBJ2-5): EAGVVQSPRYKIIEKKQPVAFWCNPISGHNTLYWYLQNLGQGPELLIRYENEEAVDDSQLPKDRFSAERLKGVDSTLKIQPAELGDSAVYLCASSLRVTETQYFGPGTRLLVL.

The chain joins TRBV5-4 to TRBJ1-6; TRBD1 is a possible D gene (6 bases). Germline V gene sequence: CDR1 SGHNT, CDR2 YYREEE (reference sequence). The CDR3 length is 17 residues. Trimming removed 0 bases from V and 6 bases from J, with 16 bases in between. The CDR3 reads CASSLAGRGSLNSPLHF. The CDR3 DNA reads as TGTGCCAGCAGCTTGGCTGGCAGGGGCAGTCTTAATTCACCCCTCCACTTT.

V usage is TRBV29-1 and J usage is TRBJ2-1; 13 bases match TRBD2. Germline assignment: CDR1 SQVTM and CDR2 ANQGSEA. The J segment lost 11 bases and the V segment lost 7 bases, leaving 5 bases of the junction unmatched. The CDR3 runs to 12 residues. For the CDR3, the DNA is TGCAGCGAACGGACTAGCGGGGGACAGCAGTTCTTC. This encodes CSERTSGGQQFF.

The chain has TRBV5-1 and TRBJ2-1; TRBD2 matches at 8 bases. CDR1 is SGHRS, CDR2 YFSETQ, per germline. The J segment lost 0 bases and the V segment lost 2 bases, leaving 13 bases of the junction unmatched. This CDR3 has 19 residues. For the CDR3, the DNA is TGCGCCAGCAGCTTCAGCGGGGGCGTACGGAGGAGCTCCTACAATGAGCAGTTCTTC. It translates to CASSFSGGVRRSSYNEQFF.

This chain joins TRBV25-1 and TRBJ2-3, with a tentative D call TRBD2 (6 bases). V lost 1 base and J lost 4, with 12 bases in between. The CDR3 runs to 15 residues. Germline CDR1 and CDR2: MGHDK and SYGVNS. The DNA for the CDR3 is TGTGCCAGCAGTGAATGGTCGCGGGGTGCAGATACGCAGTATTTT. It codes for CASSEWSRGADTQYF.

In regard to this clone: This sample includes further DNA sequences coding for the same CDR3. V is TRBV14 and J is TRBJ2-5, with D possibly TRBD2 on 5 matching bases. Germline V gene data show CDR1 as SGHDN and CDR2 as FVKESK. The CDR3 runs to 14 residues. Trimming left V 0 bases short and J 5 bases short, with 10 bases between. This chain's CDR3 is CASSQDLRRETQYF. DNA of the CDR3: TGTGCCAGCAGCCAAGATCTTCGGAGGGAGACCCAGTACTTC.

The chain has TRBV4-1 and TRBJ1-4; a possible D gene is TRBD1 (6 bases). Per germline, CDR1 MGHRA and CDR2 YSYEKL. The germline V and J ends were trimmed by 0 bases and 11 bases, with 16 bases remaining between them. The CDR3 loop spans 15 amino acids. CDR3 in DNA: TGCGCCAGCAGCCAAGAACCCGGACAGAGTGACAAACTGTTTTTT. It is translated as CASSQEPGQSDKLFF.